This T cell receptor (beta chain) is drawn from a study of radiotherapy plus CTLA-4 blockade in lung cancer. Study-wide findings and caveats: After treatment with radiotherapy plus ipilimumab, TCR clones that came from the tumor expanded in blood. In blood, early T cell clone dynamics reportedly predicted response best, together with interferon-beta.

With respect to this clone: Its target is unknown.

Clones were sequenced by immunoSEQ multiplex PCR, and TCRdb holds only the in-frame ones, with some missing. This sample has about 45,000 clones, with approximately 70% found just once. The CDR3 contains 13 residues. Unmatched junction bases numbered 1, after V lost 4 bases and J lost 2 bases. CDR1 is LNHDA and CDR2 is SQIVND in the germline V gene (reference sequence). This sequence originates from a human donor with non-small cell lung cancer who had a complete response to radiotherapy plus ipilimumab. The V gene is TRBV19, the J gene TRBJ2-7; the match to TRBD1 covers 8 bases. Material: peripheral blood, obtained from a patient treated with radiotherapy plus ipilimumab. The CDR3 loop reads CASSRTGPYEQYF. CDR3 coding DNA: TGTGCCAGTAGTAGGACAGGGCCCTACGAGCAGTACTTC.